This TCR beta chain stems from a study of Ad26.COV2.S vaccination and SARS-CoV-2 variants. V gave up 1 base and J gave up 5 bases; unmatched junction bases: 9. This CDR3 has 16 amino acids. Germline V lookup: CDR1 SGHVS, CDR2 FQNEAQ. The treatment: about 20 received Ad26.COV2.S at low or high dose, single or two shots; about 5 received placebo; per-sample allocation not given. The samples were gathered on day 63 after the first injection of vaccine or placebo. The donor was a Boston adult aged 18-55 years. Some clones are missing from TCRdb's copy, which holds only in-frame ones; the method was immunoSEQ multiplex PCR. The sample shows fewer than 400,000 clones, roughly nine tenths of them seen only once.

This clonotype originated in a person aged 18-60 years who received the Ad26.COV2.S COVID-19 vaccine or a placebo. The J gene is TRBJ2-7, the V gene TRBV7-8, with 9 bases aligning to TRBD1. This material consisted of peripheral blood, taken in a trial of Ad26.COV2.S vaccine versus placebo. As DNA, the CDR3 is TGTGCCAGCAGCTTAGAATTTGGGACAGGGCTCCACGAGCAGTACTTC. Its translation is CASSLEFGTGLHEQYF. Full variable domain (missing parts from reference TRBV7-8 and TRBJ2-7): GAGVSQSPRYKVAKRGQDVALRCDPISGHVSLFWYQQALGQGPEFLTYFQNEAQLDKSGLPSDRFFAERPEGSVSTLKIQRTQQEDSAVYLCASSLEFGTGLHEQYFGPGTRLTVT.